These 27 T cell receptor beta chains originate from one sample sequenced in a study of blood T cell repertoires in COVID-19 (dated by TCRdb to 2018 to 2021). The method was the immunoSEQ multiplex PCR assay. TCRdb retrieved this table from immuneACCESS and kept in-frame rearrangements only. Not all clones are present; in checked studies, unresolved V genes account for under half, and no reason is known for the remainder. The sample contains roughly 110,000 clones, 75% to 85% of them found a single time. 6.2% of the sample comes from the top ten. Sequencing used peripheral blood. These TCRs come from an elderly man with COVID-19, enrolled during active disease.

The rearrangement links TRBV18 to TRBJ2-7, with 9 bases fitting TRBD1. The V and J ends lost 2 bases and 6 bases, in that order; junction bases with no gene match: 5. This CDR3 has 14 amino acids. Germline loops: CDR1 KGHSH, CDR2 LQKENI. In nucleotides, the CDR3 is TGTGCCAGCTCACCAGTGAACAGGGGGCCCGAGCAGTACTTC. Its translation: CASSPVNRGPEQYF.

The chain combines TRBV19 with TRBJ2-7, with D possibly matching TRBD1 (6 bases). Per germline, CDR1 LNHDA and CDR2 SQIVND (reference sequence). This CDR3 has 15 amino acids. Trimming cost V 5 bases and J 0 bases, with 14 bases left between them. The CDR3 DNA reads TGTGCCAGTAGTTCCCAGGACAGTCTCTCCTACGAGCAGTACTTC. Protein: CASSSQDSLSYEQYF.

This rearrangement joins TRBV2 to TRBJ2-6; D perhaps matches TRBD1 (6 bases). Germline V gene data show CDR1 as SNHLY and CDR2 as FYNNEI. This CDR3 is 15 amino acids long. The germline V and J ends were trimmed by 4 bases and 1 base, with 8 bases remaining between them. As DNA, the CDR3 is TGTGCCAGCAGTGTACAGGGATCTGGGGCCAACGTCCTGACTTTC. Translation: CASSVQGSGANVLTF.

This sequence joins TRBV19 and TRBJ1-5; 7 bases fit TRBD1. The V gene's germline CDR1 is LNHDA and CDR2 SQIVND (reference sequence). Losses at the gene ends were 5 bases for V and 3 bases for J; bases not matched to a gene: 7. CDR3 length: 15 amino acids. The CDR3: CASSPRDSFNQPQHF. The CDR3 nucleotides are TGTGCCAGTAGTCCCCGGGACAGTTTCAATCAGCCCCAGCATTTT.

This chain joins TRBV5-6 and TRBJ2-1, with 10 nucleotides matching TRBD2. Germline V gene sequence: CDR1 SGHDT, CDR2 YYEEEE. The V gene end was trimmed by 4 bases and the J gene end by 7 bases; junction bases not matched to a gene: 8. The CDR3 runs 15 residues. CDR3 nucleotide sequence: TGTGCCAGCAGCGTACTAGCGGGATCCGGAAATGAGCAGTTCTTC. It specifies CASSVLAGSGNEQFF.

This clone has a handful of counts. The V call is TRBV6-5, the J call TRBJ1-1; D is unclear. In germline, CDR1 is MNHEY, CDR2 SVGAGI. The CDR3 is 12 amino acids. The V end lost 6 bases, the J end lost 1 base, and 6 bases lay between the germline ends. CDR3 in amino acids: CASRESNTEAFF. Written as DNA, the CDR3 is TGTGCCAGCAGGGAGTCGAACACTGAAGCTTTCTTT.

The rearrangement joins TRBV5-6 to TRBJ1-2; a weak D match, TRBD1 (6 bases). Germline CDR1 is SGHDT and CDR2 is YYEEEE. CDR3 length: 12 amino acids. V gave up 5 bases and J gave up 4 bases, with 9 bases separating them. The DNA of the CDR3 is TGTGCCAGCAGTGAACAGGGCTATGGCTACACCTTC. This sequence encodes CASSEQGYGYTF. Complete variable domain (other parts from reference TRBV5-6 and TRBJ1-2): DAGVTQSPTHLIKTRGQQVTLRCSPKSGHDTVSWYQQALGQGPQFIFQYYEEEERQRGNFPDRFSGHQFPNYSSELNVNALLLGDSALYLCASSEQGYGYTFGSGTRLTVV.

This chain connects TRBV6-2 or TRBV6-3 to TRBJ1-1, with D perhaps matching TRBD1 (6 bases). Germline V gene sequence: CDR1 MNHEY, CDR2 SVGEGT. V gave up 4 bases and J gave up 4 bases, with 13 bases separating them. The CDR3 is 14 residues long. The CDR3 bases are TGTGCCAGCAGTTGGACAGTCCGCCTCACTGAAGCTTTCTTT. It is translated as CASSWTVRLTEAFF.

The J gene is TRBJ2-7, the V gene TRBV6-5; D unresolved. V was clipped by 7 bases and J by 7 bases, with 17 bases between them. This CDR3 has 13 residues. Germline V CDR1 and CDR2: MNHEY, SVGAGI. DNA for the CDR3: TGTGCCAGCACTGGGCCGGCCCTTCGGGAGCAGTACTTC. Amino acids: CASTGPALREQYF.

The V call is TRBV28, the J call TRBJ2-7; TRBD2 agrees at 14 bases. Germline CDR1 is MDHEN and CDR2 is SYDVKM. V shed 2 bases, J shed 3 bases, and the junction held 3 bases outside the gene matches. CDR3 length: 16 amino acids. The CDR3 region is CASSLGTSGSFYEQYF. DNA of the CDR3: TGTGCCAGCAGTTTAGGGACTAGCGGGAGCTTCTACGAGCAGTACTTC.

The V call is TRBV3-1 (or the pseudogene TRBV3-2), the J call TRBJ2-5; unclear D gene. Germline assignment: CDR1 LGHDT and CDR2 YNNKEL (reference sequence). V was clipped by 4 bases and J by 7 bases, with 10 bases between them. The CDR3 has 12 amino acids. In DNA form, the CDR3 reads TGTGCCAGCAGCCCCACTCTAGGGACCCAGTACTTC. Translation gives CASSPTLGTQYF.

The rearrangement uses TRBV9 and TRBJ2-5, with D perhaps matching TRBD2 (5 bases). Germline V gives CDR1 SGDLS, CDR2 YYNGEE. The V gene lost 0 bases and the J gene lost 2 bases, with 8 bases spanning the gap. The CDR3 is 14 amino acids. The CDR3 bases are TGTGCCAGCAGCGTAGGCGGGCTACAAGAGACCCAGTACTTC. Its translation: CASSVGGLQETQYF.

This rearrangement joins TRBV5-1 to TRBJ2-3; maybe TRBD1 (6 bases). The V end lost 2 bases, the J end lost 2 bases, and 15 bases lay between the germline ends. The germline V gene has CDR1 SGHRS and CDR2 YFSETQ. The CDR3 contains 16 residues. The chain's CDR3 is CASSLGVSGDTDTQYF. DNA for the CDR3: TGCGCCAGCAGCTTAGGCGTTTCAGGGGACACAGATACGCAGTATTTT.

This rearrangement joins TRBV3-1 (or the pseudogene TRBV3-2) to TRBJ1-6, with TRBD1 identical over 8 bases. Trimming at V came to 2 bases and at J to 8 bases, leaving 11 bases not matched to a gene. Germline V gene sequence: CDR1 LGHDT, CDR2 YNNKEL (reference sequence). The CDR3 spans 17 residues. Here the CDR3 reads CASSQRTGQALYSPLHF. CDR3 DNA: TGTGCCAGCAGCCAAAGGACGGGACAGGCTCTCTATTCACCCCTCCACTTT.

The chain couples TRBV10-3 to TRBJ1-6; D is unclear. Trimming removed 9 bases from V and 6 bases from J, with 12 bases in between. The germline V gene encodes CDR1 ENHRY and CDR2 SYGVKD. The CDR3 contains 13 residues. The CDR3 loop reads CAISGVPNSPLHF. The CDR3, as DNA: TGTGCCATTTCGGGAGTACCTAATTCACCCCTCCACTTT.

DNA of the CDR3: TGTGCCAGCGGTTCAGGGCAGGGGATACAAGAGACCCAGTACTTC. It encodes CASGSGQGIQETQYF. The chain employs TRBV28 and TRBJ2-5, with TRBD1 as a possible D gene (6 bases). This CDR3 is built from 15 residues. Germline CDR1 is MDHEN and CDR2 is SYDVKM. The germline V and J ends were trimmed by 8 bases and 2 bases, with 18 bases remaining between them.

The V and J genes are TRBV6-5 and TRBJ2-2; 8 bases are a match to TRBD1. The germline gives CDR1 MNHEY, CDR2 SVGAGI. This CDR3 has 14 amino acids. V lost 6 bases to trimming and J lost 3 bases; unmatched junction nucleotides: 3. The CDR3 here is CASRRDRYTGELFF. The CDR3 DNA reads TGTGCCAGCAGGCGGGACAGGTACACCGGGGAGCTGTTTTTT.

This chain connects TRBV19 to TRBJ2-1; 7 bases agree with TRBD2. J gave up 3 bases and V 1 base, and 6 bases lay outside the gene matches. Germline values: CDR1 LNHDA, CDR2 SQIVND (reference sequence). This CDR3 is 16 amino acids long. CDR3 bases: TGTGCCAGTAGTATAGGGAGCGGGACCCTCTACAATGAGCAGTTCTTC. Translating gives CASSIGSGTLYNEQFF.

The DNA for the CDR3 is TGCAGCGTTGAAGATCGGGGTGGCTACACCTTC. The encoded protein is CSVEDRGGYTF. The chain is built from TRBV29-1 and TRBJ1-2, with D unclear. CDR1 and CDR2 (germline): SQVTM, ANQGSEA. This CDR3 is 11 amino acids long. V lost 0 bases and J lost 7, with 6 bases in between.

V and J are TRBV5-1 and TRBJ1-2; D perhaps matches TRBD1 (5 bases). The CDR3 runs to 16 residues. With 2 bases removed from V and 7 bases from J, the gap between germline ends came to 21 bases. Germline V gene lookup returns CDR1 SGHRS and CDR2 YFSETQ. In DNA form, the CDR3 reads TGCGCCAGCAGCTTTGGGGCAGCGGGGGAGGATGGTGGCTACACCTTC. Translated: CASSFGAAGEDGGYTF.

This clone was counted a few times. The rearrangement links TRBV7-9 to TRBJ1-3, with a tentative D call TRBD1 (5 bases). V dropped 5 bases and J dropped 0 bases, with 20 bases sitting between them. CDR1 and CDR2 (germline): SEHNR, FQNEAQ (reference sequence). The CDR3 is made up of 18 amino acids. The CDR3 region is CASSHWGKRKISGNTIYF. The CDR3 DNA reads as TGTGCCAGCAGCCATTGGGGCAAAAGGAAAATCTCTGGAAACACCATATATTTT.

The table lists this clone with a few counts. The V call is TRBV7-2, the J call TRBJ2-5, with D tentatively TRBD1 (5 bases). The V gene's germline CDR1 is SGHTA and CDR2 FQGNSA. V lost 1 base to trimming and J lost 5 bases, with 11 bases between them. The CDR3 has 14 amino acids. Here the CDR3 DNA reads TGTGCCAGCAGCTTAGGACCCCCAGGGGAGACCCAGTACTTC. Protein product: CASSLGPPGETQYF.

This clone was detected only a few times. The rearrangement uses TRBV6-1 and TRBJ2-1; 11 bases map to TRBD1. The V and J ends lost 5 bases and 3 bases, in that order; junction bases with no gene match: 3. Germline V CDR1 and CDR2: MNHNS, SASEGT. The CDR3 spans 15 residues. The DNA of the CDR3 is TGTGCCAGCAGTTTGGGACAGGGGGTCTACAATGAGCAGTTCTTC. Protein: CASSLGQGVYNEQFF.

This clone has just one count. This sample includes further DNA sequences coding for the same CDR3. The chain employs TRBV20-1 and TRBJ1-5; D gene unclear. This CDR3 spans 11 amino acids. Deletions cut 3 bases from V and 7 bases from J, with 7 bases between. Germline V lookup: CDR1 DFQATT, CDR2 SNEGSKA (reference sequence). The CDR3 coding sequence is TGCAGTGCTAGGAGAGGCCAGCCCCAGCATTTT. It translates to CSARRGQPQHF.

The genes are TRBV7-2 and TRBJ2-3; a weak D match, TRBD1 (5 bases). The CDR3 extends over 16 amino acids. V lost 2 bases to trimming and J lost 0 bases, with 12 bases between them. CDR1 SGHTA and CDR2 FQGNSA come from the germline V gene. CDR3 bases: TGTGCCAGCAGCTTAACCGGACAACCTAGCACAGATACGCAGTATTTT. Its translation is CASSLTGQPSTDTQYF.

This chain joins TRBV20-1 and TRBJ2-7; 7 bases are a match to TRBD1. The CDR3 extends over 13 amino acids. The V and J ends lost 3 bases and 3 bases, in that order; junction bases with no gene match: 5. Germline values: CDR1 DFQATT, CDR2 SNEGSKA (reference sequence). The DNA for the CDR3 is TGCAGTGCTAGTCACGGGACAGACTACGAGCAGTACTTC. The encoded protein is CSASHGTDYEQYF.

The CDR3 here is CASSFGTSGRGYEQYF. The CDR3 nucleotides read TGCGCCAGCAGCTTCGGGACTAGCGGGAGAGGCTACGAGCAGTACTTC. V gene TRBV5-1 combines with J gene TRBJ2-7; 14 positions match TRBD2. V was clipped by 2 bases and J by 3 bases; unmatched bases: 4. CDR1 is SGHRS, CDR2 YFSETQ, per germline. The CDR3 consists of 16 residues.